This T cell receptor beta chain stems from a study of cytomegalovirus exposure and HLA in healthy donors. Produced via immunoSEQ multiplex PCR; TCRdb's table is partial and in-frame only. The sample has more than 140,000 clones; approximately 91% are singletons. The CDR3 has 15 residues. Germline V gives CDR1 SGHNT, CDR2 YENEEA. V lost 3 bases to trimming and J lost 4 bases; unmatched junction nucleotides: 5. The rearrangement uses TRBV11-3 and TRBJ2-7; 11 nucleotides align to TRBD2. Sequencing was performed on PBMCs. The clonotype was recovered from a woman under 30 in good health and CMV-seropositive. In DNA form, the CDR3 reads TGTGCCAGCAGCTTCACTAGCGGGAGTTCGTACGAGCAGTACTTC. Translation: CASSFTSGSSYEQYF.